The 10 T cell receptor beta chains reported below all come from one sample, sequenced in a study of shared clonotypes between healthy human individuals. Measured with immunoSEQ multiplex PCR; TCRdb has only the in-frame clones, and not every one. The sample carries around 1.9 million clones, 85% to 95% recorded once. CD45RO-negative, CCR7-selected cells formed the naive CD8 fraction, which excluded terminally differentiated effector memory CD45RA+ cells. The sample consisted of naive CD8+ T cells from PBMCs. Source of these receptors: a man younger than 35 in good health. Some clones in this sample may be carry-over from other donors' samples.

The V and J genes are TRBV29-1 and TRBJ2-1; D is unclear. V dropped 2 bases and J dropped 0 bases, with 8 bases sitting between them. The CDR3 covers 14 residues. Looked up from germline, CDR1 is SQVTM and CDR2 is ANQGSEA. The CDR3 DNA sequence: TGCAGCGTTGAAAGGCAGGACTCCTACAATGAGCAGTTCTTC. As protein: CSVERQDSYNEQFF.

This sequence joins TRBV4-3 and TRBJ2-7; D may be TRBD1 or TRBD2 (5 bases each). This CDR3 is built from 15 residues. Germline V gives CDR1 LGHNA, CDR2 YSLEER. Trimming left V 4 bases short and J 4 bases short, with 17 bases between. The CDR3 coding sequence is TGCGCCAGCAGCCTTGGCCGGGACCTACTTTACGAGCAGTACTTC. Amino acids: CASSLGRDLLYEQYF.

The V call is TRBV4-3, the J call TRBJ2-3, with 12 bases fitting TRBD2. CDR3 length equals 17 residues. Losses at the gene ends were 3 bases for V and 5 bases for J; bases not matched to a gene: 9. Germline V gives CDR1 LGHNA, CDR2 YSLEER. The CDR3 loop reads CASSHKGTSGYLDTQYF. CDR3 in DNA: TGCGCCAGCAGCCACAAAGGGACTAGCGGGTACTTAGATACGCAGTATTTT.

The V call is TRBV19, the J call TRBJ1-3; TRBD1 is a possible D gene (5 bases). Trimming pared 5 bases from V and 0 bases from J, leaving 17 bases between. The CDR3 is made up of 17 amino acids. The germline V gene has CDR1 LNHDA and CDR2 SQIVND (reference sequence). The CDR3 sequence is CASSFIRARSSGNTIYF. In DNA, the CDR3 is TGTGCCAGTAGTTTCATCAGGGCAAGGAGCTCTGGAAACACCATATATTTT. The whole variable domain, filled in from reference TRBV19 and TRBJ1-3, reads DGGITQSPKYLFRKEGQNVTLSCEQNLNHDAMYWYRQDPGQGLRLIYYSQIVNDFQKGDIAEGYSVSREKKESFPLTVTSAQKNPTAFYLCASSFIRARSSGNTIYFGEGSWLTVV.

The chain carries TRBV7-3 and TRBJ2-1; D is unclear. V was clipped by 4 bases and J by 0 bases, with 25 bases between them. Germline V lookup: CDR1 SGHTA, CDR2 FQGTGA. The CDR3 runs to 20 residues. CDR3 DNA: TGTGCCAGCAGCTCACCTCGGATGACGGACCAACTGAGCTCCTACAATGAGCAGTTCTTC. This codes for CASSSPRMTDQLSSYNEQFF.

The CDR3 here is CAWTDLLESTGELFF. CDR3 DNA: TGTGCCTGGACCGACCTCCTAGAAAGTACCGGGGAGCTGTTTTTT. The chain combines TRBV30 with TRBJ2-2; D remains ambiguous. The germline CDR1 and CDR2 sequences are GTSNPN and SVGIG (reference sequence). The CDR3 extends over 15 amino acids. Trimming stripped 4 bases from V and 5 bases from J, with 17 bases between.

The rearrangement links TRBV6-1 to TRBJ1-3; D is perhaps TRBD1 (5 bases). V lost 2 bases, J lost 2 bases, and 19 bases lay in between. Germline CDR1 MNHNS, CDR2 SASEGT. The length of the CDR3 is 18 residues. CDR3 DNA sequence: TGTGCCAGCAGTGAACGGGGCCCCAGGGACTTAACTGGAAACACCATATATTTT. Translating it yields CASSERGPRDLTGNTIYF.

The chain employs TRBV20-1 and TRBJ1-3; the D is unclear. Trimming left V 0 bases short and J 7 bases short, with 4 bases between. The CDR3 sequence is 11 residues long. The V gene's germline CDR1 is DFQATT and CDR2 SNEGSKA (reference sequence). CDR3 loop: CSARDTNTIYF. CDR3 DNA: TGCAGTGCTAGAGATACGAACACCATATATTTT.

This clone was detected only a few times. The chain carries TRBV7-8 and TRBJ1-1, with no clear D. In germline, CDR1 is SGHVS, CDR2 FQNEAQ. The CDR3 covers 14 residues. V was trimmed by 2 bases and J by 4 bases, leaving 11 bases between them. The CDR3 region has the DNA TGTGCCAGCAGCTTAAGTACCAGGTTCACTGAAGCTTTCTTT. Encoded protein: CASSLSTRFTEAFF.

V usage is TRBV11-2 and J usage is TRBJ2-7; tentative D call: TRBD1 (5 bases). CDR3 length: 12 amino acids. The V gene's germline CDR1 is SGHAT and CDR2 FQNNGV. The V end was cut by 7 bases, the J end by 5 bases, with 12 bases between. The CDR3 loop reads CASMGARDEQYF. For the CDR3, the DNA is TGTGCCAGCATGGGCGCCAGGGACGAGCAGTACTTC.